This T cell receptor beta chain originates from a study of T-cell reconstitution after alpha-beta-depleted transplantation in children. CDR3 length equals 13 residues. V lost 2 bases and J lost 6, with 9 bases in between. The authors prepared the TCRbeta library with unique molecular identifiers. MiXCR, applied by TCRdb to the PCR reads, yields one record per CDR3 protein. The sample includes 600,000 to 700,000 distinct CDR3 sequences, 13% of them seen just once. This clonotype was counted only a few times. The antigen is unknown. Study conclusions and caveats: Once a year had passed after transplant, T-cell counts and diversity came mostly from newly produced T cells. Alpha-beta T cells present about two months after transplant were reported to originate from several hundred expanded graft clones. There were some patients whose high TCRbeta diversity at day 60 came from surviving recipient T cells and thymic progenitors.

Sequenced material: PBMCs, taken before TCRalphabeta/CD19-depleted stem cell transplant. The receptor was derived from a girl aged 2-10 years with congenital amegakaryocytic thrombocytopenia, due to receive a stem cell transplant. The J gene is TRBJ2-3, the V gene TRBV12-3 or TRBV12-4; D might be TRBD1 (5 bases). CDR3 region: CASSLPPGDTQYF. CDR3 nucleotide sequence: TGTGCCAGCAGTTTACCCCCAGGGGATACGCAGTATTTT.